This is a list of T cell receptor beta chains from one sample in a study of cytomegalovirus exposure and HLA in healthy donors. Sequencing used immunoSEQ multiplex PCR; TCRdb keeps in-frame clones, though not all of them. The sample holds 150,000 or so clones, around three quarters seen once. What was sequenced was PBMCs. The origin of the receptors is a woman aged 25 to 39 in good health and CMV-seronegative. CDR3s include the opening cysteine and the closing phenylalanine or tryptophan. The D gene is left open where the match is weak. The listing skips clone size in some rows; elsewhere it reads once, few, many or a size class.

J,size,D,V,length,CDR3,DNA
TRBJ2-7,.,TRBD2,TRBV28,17,CASSSRTGLAGSYEQYF,TGTGCCAGCAGTTCCAGAACTGGACTAGCGGGTAGCTACGAGCAGTACTTC
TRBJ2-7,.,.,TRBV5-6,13,CASSFRTYYEQYF,TGTGCCAGCAGCTTCAGGACATACTACGAGCAGTACTTC
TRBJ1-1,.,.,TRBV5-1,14,CASSLDGALTEAFF,TGCGCCAGCAGCTTGGATGGGGCACTCACTGAAGCTTTCTTT
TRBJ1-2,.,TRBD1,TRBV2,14,CASSASDRGYGYTF,TGTGCCAGCAGTGCGTCCGACAGGGGCTATGGCTACACCTTC
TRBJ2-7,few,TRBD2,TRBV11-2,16,CASSSLGTSGGYEQYF,TGTGCCAGCAGCTCCCTAGGGACTAGCGGGGGTTACGAGCAGTACTTC
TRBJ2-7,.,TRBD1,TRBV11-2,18,CASSLELVVWQGAAEQYF,TGTGCCAGCAGCTTAGAATTGGTGGTTTGGCAGGGGGCTGCCGAGCAGTACTTC
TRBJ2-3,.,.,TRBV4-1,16,CASSQGARLVRNTQYF,TGCGCCAGCAGCCAAGGCGCGAGACTAGTAAGAAATACGCAGTATTTT
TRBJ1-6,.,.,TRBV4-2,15,CASSPSEGEGSPLHF,TGTGCCAGCAGCCCAAGTGAGGGCGAGGGTTCACCCCTCCACTTT
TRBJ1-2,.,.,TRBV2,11,CASRVYYGYPF,TGTGCCAGCAGAGTCTACTATGGCTACCCCTTC
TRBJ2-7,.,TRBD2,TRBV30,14,CAWSSGRVRREQYF,TGTGCCTGGAGTAGCGGGAGGGTGCGACGCGAGCAGTACTTC
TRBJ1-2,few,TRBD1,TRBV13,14,CASSSGTGGYGYTF,TGTGCCAGCAGCAGCGGGACAGGGGGCTATGGCTACACCTTC
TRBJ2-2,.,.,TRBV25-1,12,CASSGGGGVLFF,TGTGCCAGCAGTGGGGGAGGCGGGGTCCTGTTTTTT
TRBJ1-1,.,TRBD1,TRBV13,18,CASSLVSTVGTGTDEAFF,TGTGCCAGCAGCTTAGTTAGTACAGTAGGGACAGGGACGGATGAAGCTTTCTTT
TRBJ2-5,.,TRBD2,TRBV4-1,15,CASIPRAGEEETQYF,TGCGCCAGCATTCCCAGAGCGGGGGAGGAAGAGACCCAGTACTTC
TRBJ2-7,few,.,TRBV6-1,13,CASSDDYTYEQYF,TGTGCCAGCAGTGACGACTACACCTACGAGCAGTACTTC
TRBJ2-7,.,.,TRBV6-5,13,CASSYERSSHLHF,TGTGCCAGCAGTTACGAGAGGTCTTCCCACCTACACTTC
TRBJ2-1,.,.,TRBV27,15,CASSFERAGGYEQFF,TGTGCCAGCAGTTTCGAGAGAGCGGGCGGATATGAGCAGTTCTTC
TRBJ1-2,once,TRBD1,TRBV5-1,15,CASSLVVGTGDGYTF,TGCGCCAGCAGCTTGGTAGTAGGGACAGGGGATGGCTACACCTTC
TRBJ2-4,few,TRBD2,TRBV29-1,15,CSVDSSGRLGNIQYF,TGCAGCGTGGATAGTAGCGGGAGGCTGGGGAACATTCAGTACTTC
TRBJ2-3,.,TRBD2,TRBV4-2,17,CASSQGLAGDNTDTQYF,TGTGCCAGCAGCCAAGGACTAGCGGGAGATAATACAGATACGCAGTATTTT
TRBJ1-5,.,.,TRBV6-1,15,CASSEPGRGGVPQHF,TGTGCCAGCAGTGAACCAGGGCGGGGAGGGGTGCCCCAGCATTTT